The 7 T cell receptor beta chains below were found in one sample sequenced in a study of T cell changes during pregnancy in multiple sclerosis. The method was immunoSEQ multiplex PCR; TCRdb's version includes in-frame clones alone and lacks a portion of them. The table shows around 130,000 clones, with roughly 96% occurring only once. The material was peripheral blood, obtained after pregnancy. These receptor sequences come from a female donor with multiple sclerosis, enrolled in a pregnancy study.

The chain recombines TRBV7-3 with TRBJ1-2, with D possibly TRBD1 on 5 matching bases. Germline V gene lookup returns CDR1 SGHTA and CDR2 FQGTGA. Trimming pared 1 base from V and 6 bases from J, leaving 15 bases between. This CDR3 has 15 residues. CDR3 in DNA: TGTGCCAGCAGCTTAAGCGGCAGGGATAGGGATGGCTACACCTTC. Translating gives CASSLSGRDRDGYTF.

This chain connects TRBV9 to TRBJ2-7; TRBD2 matches at 13 bases. Trimming took 5 bases from V and 6 from J; bases not matched to a gene: 8. The CDR3 covers 15 residues. Looked up from germline, CDR1 is SGDLS and CDR2 is YYNGEE. This CDR3 is CASSPGLAGVSEQYF. DNA of the CDR3: TGTGCCAGCAGTCCAGGACTAGCGGGAGTCTCCGAGCAGTACTTC.

The rearrangement links TRBV19 to TRBJ1-1; possible D gene TRBD1, 5 bases. Germline CDR1 LNHDA, CDR2 SQIVND (reference sequence). The V gene lost 7 bases and the J gene lost 8 bases, with 20 bases spanning the gap. This CDR3 has 14 amino acids. The CDR3 spells CASTPGLLREEAFF. As DNA, the CDR3 is TGTGCCAGTACCCCGGGACTTCTCAGGGAGGAAGCTTTCTTT.

In its sample, this clone was seen once. This chain connects TRBV28 to TRBJ2-7; 7 bases line up with TRBD2. Per the germline V gene, CDR1 is MDHEN and CDR2 is SYDVKM. The CDR3 has 16 amino acids. The ends lost 5 bases at V and 2 bases at J; junction bases unmatched: 12. CDR3 residues: CASSSGVRFPTYEQYF. The CDR3, as DNA: TGTGCCAGCAGTAGCGGGGTTCGGTTTCCTACCTACGAGCAGTACTTC.

This chain connects TRBV25-1 to TRBJ1-2; 10 bases fit TRBD1. There are 16 residues in the CDR3. Unmatched junction bases numbered 10, after V lost 3 bases and J lost 6 bases. Germline V gene lookup returns CDR1 MGHDK and CDR2 SYGVNS. The CDR3 region has the DNA TGTGCCAGCAGTGAGTACTTCCGGGACAGGGGAGATGGCTACACCTTC. Its protein is CASSEYFRDRGDGYTF.

This chain connects TRBV6-6 to TRBJ2-1, with D possibly matching TRBD2 (5 bases). Germline V gene lookup returns CDR1 MNHNY and CDR2 SVGAGI (reference sequence). The ends were cut back, 6 bases at V and 2 bases at J, with 14 bases in the middle. The CDR3 is 15 amino acids. The CDR3 spells CASRLVDFPYNEQFF. CDR3 in DNA: TGTGCCAGCAGACTAGTGGACTTCCCCTACAATGAGCAGTTCTTC.

The V gene is TRBV6-6, the J gene TRBJ2-7, with 9 bases lining up with TRBD1. Trimming removed 6 bases from V and 4 bases from J; junction bases left unmatched: 4. CDR1 and CDR2 from the germline V gene are MNHNY and SVGAGI (reference sequence). The CDR3 covers 13 residues. CDR3 DNA sequence: TGTGCCAGCAGCTCCGACAGGGGGTACGAGCAGTACTTC. Translating gives CASSSDRGYEQYF.